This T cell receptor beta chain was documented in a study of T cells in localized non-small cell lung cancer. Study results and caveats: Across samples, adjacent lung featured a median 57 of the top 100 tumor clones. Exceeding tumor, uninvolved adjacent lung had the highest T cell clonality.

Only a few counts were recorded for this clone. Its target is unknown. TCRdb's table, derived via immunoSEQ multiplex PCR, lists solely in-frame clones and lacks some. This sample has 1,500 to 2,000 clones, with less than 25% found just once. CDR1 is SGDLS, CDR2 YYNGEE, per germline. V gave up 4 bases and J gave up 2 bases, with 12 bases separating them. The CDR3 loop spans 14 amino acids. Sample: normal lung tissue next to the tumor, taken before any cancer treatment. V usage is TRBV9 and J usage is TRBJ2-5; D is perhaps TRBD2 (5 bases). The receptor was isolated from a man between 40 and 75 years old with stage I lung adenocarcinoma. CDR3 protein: CASSPGGPQETQYF. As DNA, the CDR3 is TGTGCCAGCAGCCCCGGAGGACCTCAAGAGACCCAGTACTTC.